The entry below describes one T cell receptor beta chain. This specimen includes other DNA sequences encoding the same CDR3. This entry belongs to a study of OX40 agonist ivuxolimab in advanced cancers. Repertoires were generated with immunoSEQ multiplex PCR, while TCRdb's copy carries only in-frame clones and drops some. The sample includes roughly 52,000 clones, roughly four fifths of them seen just once. Trimming at V came to 2 bases and at J to 7 bases, leaving 5 bases not matched to a gene. The CDR3 has 15 residues. Germline V gene lookup returns CDR1 SGDLS and CDR2 YYNGEE. The sample here was CD4+ or CD8+ T cells sorted from blood, taken in a trial of the OX40 agonist ivuxolimab. This TCR was recovered from an adult with an advanced solid tumor such as melanoma, head and neck, liver or kidney cancer. The chain carries TRBV9 and TRBJ2-2; 10 positions match TRBD2. CDR3: CASSVGLAGVGELFF. The CDR3 bases are TGTGCCAGCAGCGTGGGGCTAGCGGGGGTCGGGGAGCTGTTTTTT.